This is a list of T cell receptor beta chains from one sample in a study of cytomegalovirus exposure and HLA in healthy donors. Produced via immunoSEQ multiplex PCR; TCRdb's table is partial and in-frame only. The sample yields approximately 210,000 clones, roughly 80% seen once. Sequencing input: PBMCs. These receptors were obtained from a woman aged 45-60 years in good health and CMV-seronegative. Both conserved end residues are part of each CDR3. D genes are given only for firm matches. Rows may omit the clone size; those that give it use once, few, many or a size class.

J | size | V | D | DNA | CDR3
TRBJ1-2 | few | TRBV5-1 | . | TGCGCCAGCAGCTTGGGAGGGTTGGGCTACACCTTC | CASSLGGLGYTF
TRBJ1-1 | . | TRBV5-6 | . | TGTGCCAGCAGCTTGGTGGTGGCGGGGACTGAAGCTTTCTTT | CASSLVVAGTEAFF
TRBJ1-1 | . | TRBV4-1 | . | TGCGCCAGCAGCCAAGGCCCTCAGGGCACTGAAGCTTTCTTT | CASSQGPQGTEAFF
TRBJ2-6 | . | TRBV28 | TRBD1 | TGTGCCAGCAGCCTCAGGGGGCATATGGGGGCCAACGTCCTGACTTTC | CASSLRGHMGANVLTF
TRBJ1-6 | . | TRBV5-1 | TRBD1 | TGCGCCAGCAGCTTCCTACAGGGGTATAATTCACCCCTCCACTTT | CASSFLQGYNSPLHF
TRBJ2-2 | . | TRBV7-9 | . | TGTGCCCCCGGTATGAACACCGGGGAGCTGTTTTTT | CAPGMNTGELFF
TRBJ1-1 | few | TRBV27 | TRBD1 | TGTGCCAGCAGTTCCCAAAATGGACAGGAACGCATGAACACTGAAGCTTTCTTT | CASSSQNGQERMNTEAFF
TRBJ1-3 | . | TRBV4-3 | TRBD1 | TGCGCCAGCAGCCAAGATCAACAGGGGGCAGGATCTGGAAACACCATATATTTT | CASSQDQQGAGSGNTIYF
TRBJ2-1 | . | TRBV28 | TRBD2 | TGTGCCAGCTCCGGAGCGGGACGGGCCAATGAGCAGTTCTTC | CASSGAGRANEQFF
TRBJ2-2 | once | TRBV7-6 | TRBD2 | TGTGCCAGCAGCTTAGGGACTAGCGGCCCGGGCACCGGGGAGCTGTTTTTT | CASSLGTSGPGTGELFF
TRBJ2-7 | once | TRBV5-1 | . | TGCGCCAGCAGCCCCGGGGTAGCTTACTCCTACGAGCAGTACTTC | CASSPGVAYSYEQYF
TRBJ1-3 | . | TRBV4-3 | TRBD1 | TGCGCCAGCAGCCAAGTGCGACAGGGGCCCTCTGGAAACACCATATATTTT | CASSQVRQGPSGNTIYF
TRBJ1-4 | . | TRBV5-1 | TRBD1 | TGCGCCAGCAGCTTGGAGCCCAGGGGGCCGACTAATGAAAAACTGTTTTTT | CASSLEPRGPTNEKLFF
TRBJ1-6 | . | TRBV25-1 | . | TGTGCCAGCAATAGGACAGAAAATTCACCCCTCCACTTT | CASNRTENSPLHF
TRBJ2-3 | . | TRBV4-3 | TRBD2 | TGCGCCAGCAGCCGAAGGGTGGCGGGAGGGCCGACAGATACGCAGTATTTT | CASSRRVAGGPTDTQYF
TRBJ1-1 | few | TRBV5-1 | . | TGCGCCAGCAGCGGGGGGGGTCTGGTCTCTGAAGCTTTCTTT | CASSGGGLVSEAFF
TRBJ2-7 | once | TRBV9 | TRBD1 | TGTGCCAGCAGTGAAGGGACAGGGTACGAGCAGTACTTC | CASSEGTGYEQYF
TRBJ2-7 | . | TRBV5-5 | . | TGTGCCAGTACAGACAGAAACTACGAGCAGTACTTC | CASTDRNYEQYF
TRBJ2-7 | . | TRBV7-9 | . | TGTGCCAGCAGCTCCCCAGGGGACTACTCCTACGAGCAGTACTTC | CASSSPGDYSYEQYF
TRBJ2-1 | . | TRBV29-1 | TRBD2 | TGCAGCGTTGACTTAACTAGCGGGAGGGCCTTTGAGCAGTTCTTC | CSVDLTSGRAFEQFF
TRBJ2-7 | . | TRBV27 | TRBD2 | TGTGCCAGCAGTCCAGGGACTAGCGGGGGGAAGGCCTCCTACGAGCAGTACTTC | CASSPGTSGGKASYEQYF
TRBJ2-6 | . | TRBV5-1 | TRBD1 | TGCGCCAGCAGCTTGGAGGACAGGGGGTTCTCTGGGGCCAACGTCCTGACTTTC | CASSLEDRGFSGANVLTF
TRBJ1-1 | . | TRBV4-3 | TRBD1 | TGCGCCAGCAGCCAAGATCTGGCAGGGGGAAGGAAAGCTTTCTTT | CASSQDLAGGRKAFF
TRBJ1-5 | . | TRBV19 | . | TGTGCCAGTAGTATAGGGGGCAGAAGCAATCAGCCCCAGCATTTT | CASSIGGRSNQPQHF
TRBJ1-2 | few | TRBV27 | . | TGTGCCACCCACCGAGGGTCCGACTACACCTTC | CATHRGSDYTF
TRBJ2-7 | few | TRBV4-2 | . | TGTGCCAGCAGCCAAGCCGGGACTGATTCCTACGAGCAGTACTTC | CASSQAGTDSYEQYF
TRBJ2-5 | . | TRBV5-5 | . | TGTGCCAGCAGGGGCCAGGTTTGGGAGACCCAGTACTTC | CASRGQVWETQYF
TRBJ2-7 | . | TRBV29-1 | . | TGCAGCGTTGTCGCCGGGTATAGCTACGAGCAGTACTTC | CSVVAGYSYEQYF
TRBJ2-5 | . | TRBV5-4 | TRBD2 | TGTGCCAGCAGCTTGGGAGGACTAGCGGGAAGCCTAGGAGAGACCCAGTACTTC | CASSLGGLAGSLGETQYF
TRBJ1-2 | . | TRBV6-5 | . | TGTGCCAGCAGTCAACCGGGACACGGACTCTATGGCTACACCTTC | CASSQPGHGLYGYTF
TRBJ2-3 | . | TRBV15 | . | TGTGCCACCAGCAGAGATTACACAGATACGCAGTATTTT | CATSRDYTDTQYF
TRBJ1-6 | . | TRBV5-6 | TRBD1 | TGTGCCAGCAGCTTGGCCGGGACAGGCAATTCACCCCTCCACTTT | CASSLAGTGNSPLHF
TRBJ2-7 | . | TRBV2 | TRBD1 | TGTGCCAGCAGTCCGACAGGGGTAAGCGAGCAGTACTTC | CASSPTGVSEQYF
TRBJ1-1 | . | TRBV5-4 | . | TGTGCCAGCAGCTTAGGGGGACACCAGAACACTGAAGCTTTCTTT | CASSLGGHQNTEAFF
TRBJ2-1 | . | TRBV11-2 | TRBD1 | TGTGCCAGCAGCTTATCGGACAGGGGATACAATGAGCAGTTCTTC | CASSLSDRGYNEQFF
TRBJ2-1 | . | TRBV19 | TRBD1 | TGTGCCAGTAGTCCAGAGGGGACAGGGTACAATGAGCAGTTCTTC | CASSPEGTGYNEQFF
TRBJ1-2 | once | TRBV19 | TRBD1 | TGTGCCAGTAGGCAGACAGGGGGCAATGGCTACACCTTC | CASRQTGGNGYTF
TRBJ1-2 | . | TRBV7-8 | . | TGTGCCAGCAGCTTAGTGGGCAGGGACTATGGCTACACCTTC | CASSLVGRDYGYTF
TRBJ1-2 | . | TRBV28 | TRBD1 | TGTGCCAGCAGTTTATTACCCCTCGCAGGGGGCTATGGCTACACCTTC | CASSLLPLAGGYGYTF
TRBJ1-1 | . | TRBV9 | TRBD1 | TGTGCCAGCAGCCCCACAGGGGCGGCCACTGAAGCTTTCTTT | CASSPTGAATEAFF
TRBJ2-1 | . | TRBV6-1 | . | TGTGCCAGCAGTCCCGACAGAGTCCCATCCAATGAGCAGTTCTTC | CASSPDRVPSNEQFF
TRBJ1-2 | . | TRBV4-3 | . | TGCGCCAGCAGCCAAGTTAATAACTATGGCTACACCTTC | CASSQVNNYGYTF
TRBJ2-1 | . | TRBV6-5 | TRBD2 | TGTGCCAGCAGTTACTCGGGCGGGGGGAGTGAGCAGTTCTTC | CASSYSGGGSEQFF
TRBJ2-7 | . | TRBV6-5 | . | TGTGCCAGCAGTTACGCGGGTGGGCAGTACTTC | CASSYAGGQYF
TRBJ1-2 | . | TRBV7-2 | . | TGTGCCAGCAGCCCGGACAGTCGACCTAACTATGGCTACACCTTC | CASSPDSRPNYGYTF
TRBJ2-5 | . | TRBV7-6 | . | TGTGCCAGCAGCAAAGGGACTCCTCAAGAGACCCAGTACTTC | CASSKGTPQETQYF
TRBJ2-2 | . | TRBV5-8 | TRBD2 | TGTGCCAGCAGCCGCACCTTGACTAGCGGGAAGAACACCGGGGAGCTGTTTTTT | CASSRTLTSGKNTGELFF
TRBJ1-1 | . | TRBV4-3 | . | TGCGCCAGCAGCCCGAGGACAATCTCGAACACTGAAGCTTTCTTT | CASSPRTISNTEAFF